The T cell receptor (beta chain) under discussion was sequenced for a study of blood T cell repertoires in COVID-19. The germline CDR1 and CDR2 sequences are ENHRY and SYGVKD. This CDR3 comprises 14 residues. V shed 7 bases, J shed 0 bases, and the junction held 4 bases outside the gene matches. Sequencing used immunoSEQ multiplex PCR; TCRdb keeps in-frame clones, though not all of them. The table has approximately 110,000 clones, around nine tenths seen once. Sequencing used peripheral blood. The gene calls are TRBV10-3 and TRBJ2-3; 7 bases are a match to TRBD1. The source of this sequence is a man between 40 and 49 years old with acute or convalescent COVID-19. Written as DNA, the CDR3 is TGTGCCATCACCCAGGACAGGAGCACAGATACGCAGTATTTT. It specifies CAITQDRSTDTQYF.